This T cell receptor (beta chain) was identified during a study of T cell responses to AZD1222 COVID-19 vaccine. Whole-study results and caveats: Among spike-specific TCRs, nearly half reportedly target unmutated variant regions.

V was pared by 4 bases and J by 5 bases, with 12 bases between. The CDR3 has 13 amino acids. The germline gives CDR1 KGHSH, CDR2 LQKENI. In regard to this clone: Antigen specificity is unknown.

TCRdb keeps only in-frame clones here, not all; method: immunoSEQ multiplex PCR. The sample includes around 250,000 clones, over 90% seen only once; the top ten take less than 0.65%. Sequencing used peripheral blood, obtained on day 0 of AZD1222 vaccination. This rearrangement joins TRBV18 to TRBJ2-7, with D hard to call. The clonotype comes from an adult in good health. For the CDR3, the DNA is TGTGCCAGCTCACGTCCGGGCAGTGACGAGCAGTACTTC. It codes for CASSRPGSDEQYF.